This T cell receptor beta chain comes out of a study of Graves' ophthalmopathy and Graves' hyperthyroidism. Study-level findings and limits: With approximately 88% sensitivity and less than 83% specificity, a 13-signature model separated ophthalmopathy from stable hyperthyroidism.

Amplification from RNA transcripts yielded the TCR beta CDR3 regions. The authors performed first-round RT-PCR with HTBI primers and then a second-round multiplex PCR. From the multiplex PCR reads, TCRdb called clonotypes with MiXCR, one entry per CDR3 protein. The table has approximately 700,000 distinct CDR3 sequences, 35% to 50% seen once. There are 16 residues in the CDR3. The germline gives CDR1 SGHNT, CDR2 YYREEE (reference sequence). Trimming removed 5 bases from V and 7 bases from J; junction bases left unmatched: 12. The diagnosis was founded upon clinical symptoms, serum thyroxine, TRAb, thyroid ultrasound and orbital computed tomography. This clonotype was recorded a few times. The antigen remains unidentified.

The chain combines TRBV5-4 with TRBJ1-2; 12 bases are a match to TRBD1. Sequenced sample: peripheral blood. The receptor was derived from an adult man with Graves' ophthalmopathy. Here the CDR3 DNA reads TGTGCCAGCAGGTTTTTTGGGACAGGGGGCCAAGGTGGCTACACCTTC. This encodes CASRFFGTGGQGGYTF.